The rows below give T cell receptor beta chains drawn from one sample of a study of PD-1 blockade in classical Hodgkin lymphoma. TCRdb's table, derived via immunoSEQ multiplex PCR, lists solely in-frame clones and lacks some. The data hold about 100,000 clones, with 89% observed a single time. The sample in question was peripheral blood mononuclear cells (PBMCs), obtained before the second cycle of nivolumab. All receptors come from a human donor with classical Hodgkin lymphoma. The CDR3 runs from the conserved cysteine through the conserved F or W. The D gene is left open where the match is weak. Rows may omit the clone size; those that give it use once, few, many or a size class.

14 | TRBJ1-1 | NA | TRBV4-1 | NA | CASSQEPGNTEAFF | TGCGCCAGCAGCCAAGAACCAGGGAACACTGAAGCTTTCTTT
14 | TRBJ1-1 | NA | TRBV6-5 | NA | CASSYSFVQVEAFF | TGTGCCAGCAGTTACTCCTTTGTACAGGTTGAAGCTTTCTTT
15 | TRBJ2-1 | TRBD2 | TRBV5-1 | once | CASSPPSGTFNEQFF | TGCGCCAGCAGCCCCCCCAGCGGGACGTTCAATGAGCAGTTCTTC
16 | TRBJ2-7 | TRBD2 | TRBV5-6 | NA | CASSFWASGIIVVQYF | TGTGCCAGCAGCTTTTGGGCTAGCGGGATTATAGTCGTGCAGTACTTC
15 | TRBJ1-1 | NA | TRBV19 | NA | CASMVGGGTGTEAFF | TGTGCCAGTATGGTTGGGGGTGGAACCGGCACTGAAGCTTTCTTT
14 | TRBJ2-7 | NA | TRBV11-2 | NA | CASSTRQVPSEQYF | TGTGCCAGCAGCACGAGACAGGTACCTTCAGAGCAGTACTTC
14 | TRBJ1-5 | TRBD1 | TRBV6-5 | once | CASRSGTGYQPQHF | TGTGCCAGCAGATCCGGGACAGGATATCAGCCCCAGCATTTT
14 | TRBJ2-5 | TRBD2 | TRBV28 | NA | CASRGSGARGTQYF | TGTGCCAGCAGGGGTAGCGGGGCGCGCGGGACCCAGTACTTC
15 | TRBJ1-2 | TRBD1 | TRBV6-5 | once | CASSPQGVINYGYTF | TGTGCCAGCAGCCCACAGGGGGTGATTAACTATGGCTACACCTTC
12 | TRBJ2-1 | NA | TRBV7-9 | NA | CASSAPAEEQFF | TGTGCCAGCAGCGCCCCAGCGGAAGAGCAGTTCTTC
14 | TRBJ1-2 | TRBD1 | TRBV7-2 | once | CASSLVGTDYGYTF | TGTGCCAGCAGCTTAGTGGGGACAGATTATGGCTACACCTTC
12 | TRBJ1-5 | NA | TRBV28 | once | CASTLSNQPQHF | TGTGCCAGCACTCTTAGCAATCAGCCCCAGCATTTT
15 | TRBJ1-5 | TRBD1 | TRBV19 | NA | CASSLQGAGNQPQHF | TGTGCCAGTAGTCTCCAGGGGGCAGGCAATCAGCCCCAGCATTTT
15 | TRBJ1-4 | TRBD1 | TRBV7-9 | NA | CASSKQGKDREKLFF | TGTGCCAGCAGCAAACAGGGGAAAGATAGGGAAAAACTGTTTTTT
12 | TRBJ1-2 | NA | TRBV28 | NA | CASSLRVTGYTF | TGTGCCAGCAGTCTCAGGGTTACTGGCTACACCTTC
15 | TRBJ1-4 | NA | TRBV28 | NA | CASSFPPQANEKLFF | TGTGCCAGCAGTTTCCCCCCCCAAGCTAATGAAAAACTGTTTTTT
13 | TRBJ2-7 | NA | TRBV10-3 | NA | CAISVGGMEEQYF | TGTGCCATCAGTGTGGGGGGCATGGAAGAGCAGTACTTC
17 | TRBJ2-3 | NA | TRBV27 | NA | CASSQPPDRTTGYTQYF | TGTGCCAGCAGTCAACCTCCGGACAGGACTACGGGGTACACGCAGTATTTT
14 | TRBJ2-7 | NA | TRBV6-5 | NA | CASSYTPRARQQYF | TGTGCCAGCAGTTACACCCCCCGGGCCCGGCAGCAGTACTTC
15 | TRBJ2-1 | TRBD1 | TRBV6-6 | NA | CASSGPGGRGNEQFF | TGTGCCAGCAGCGGACCAGGGGGCAGAGGCAATGAGCAGTTCTTC
15 | TRBJ2-7 | NA | TRBV7-2 | NA | CASSLPPGGTYEQYF | TGTGCCAGCAGCTTACCGCCGGGGGGCACCTACGAGCAGTACTTC
14 | TRBJ2-7 | NA | TRBV4-2 | NA | CASSQRGDTYEQYF | TGTGCCAGCAGCCAAAGGGGGGACACCTACGAGCAGTACTTC
14 | TRBJ1-2 | NA | TRBV28 | NA | CASSFGGTSPMYTF | TGTGCCAGCAGTTTCGGGGGGACCTCACCGATGTACACCTTC
11 | TRBJ2-7 | NA | TRBV6-6 | NA | CASSYLGEQYF | TGTGCCAGCAGTTACTTAGGTGAGCAGTACTTC
13 | TRBJ2-7 | NA | TRBV6-6 | NA | CASSSLPLSEQYF | TGTGCCAGCAGTTCCCTCCCGCTCAGCGAGCAGTACTTC
15 | TRBJ1-1 | NA | TRBV11-2 | NA | CASSLGRDSRTEAFF | TGTGCCAGCAGCTTAGGGCGTGACAGTCGGACTGAAGCTTTCTTT
16 | TRBJ1-2 | NA | TRBV5-1 | once | CASSLEGVTGYYGYTF | TGCGCCAGCAGCTTGGAGGGGGTGACGGGGTACTATGGCTACACCTTC
15 | TRBJ2-1 | TRBD1 | TRBV19 | NA | CASTTGDVGLNEQFF | TGTGCCAGTACCACAGGGGACGTAGGGTTGAATGAGCAGTTCTTC
14 | TRBJ1-3 | NA | TRBV10-3 | NA | CATRDISSGNTIYF | TGTGCCACCCGGGACATTAGCTCTGGAAACACCATATATTTT
16 | TRBJ1-1 | NA | TRBV21-1 | NA | CASSKVRGRTNTEAFF | TGTGCCAGCAGCAAAGTCAGGGGTAGGACGAACACTGAAGCTTTCTTT
14 | TRBJ1-2 | TRBD1 | TRBV10-3 | NA | CATYGTEEKGSYTF | TGTGCCACTTACGGGACAGAGGAGAAGGGTAGCTACACCTTC
14 | TRBJ1-1 | NA | TRBV19 | NA | CASSSTRERAEAFF | TGTGCCAGTAGCTCGACCAGGGAAAGGGCTGAAGCTTTCTTT
13 | TRBJ2-7 | TRBD2 | TRBV27 | NA | CASSSSGSHEQYF | TGTGCCAGCAGTTCTAGCGGGAGCCACGAGCAGTACTTC
15 | TRBJ2-3 | NA | TRBV6-1 | NA | CASCRTLPSTDTQYF | TGTGCCAGCTGCCGGACACTTCCTAGCACAGATACGCAGTATTTT
16 | TRBJ1-1 | TRBD1 | TRBV5-6 | NA | CASSDRQGRGSTEAFF | TGTGCCAGCAGCGACCGACAGGGGCGAGGGAGCACTGAAGCTTTCTTT
14 | TRBJ1-4 | NA | TRBV5-1 | NA | CASSHPGAGGKLFF | TGCGCCAGCAGCCACCCCGGGGCCGGCGGAAAACTGTTTTTT
16 | TRBJ1-2 | TRBD1 | TRBV27 | NA | CASSFWTGTGNYGYTF | TGTGCCAGCAGTTTTTGGACTGGGACAGGGAACTATGGCTACACCTTC